A selection of T cell receptor beta chains follows, all from one sample in a study of blood T cell repertoires in COVID-19. TCRdb's copy holds only in-frame clones and misses some; the assay was immunoSEQ multiplex PCR. The profile shows about 220,000 clones, 70% to 90% of them singletons. The sample consisted of PBMCs or T cells enriched from blood (not recorded which). These receptor sequences come from a woman between 50 and 59 years old with acute COVID-19. CDR3s include the opening cysteine and the closing phenylalanine or tryptophan. The order of the fields is V gene, J gene, clone size, D gene, CDR3 DNA, CDR3 protein. The D gene is left open where the match is weak. Not all rows give a size; the values are once, few, many and, for expanded clones, a class.

V: TRBV3-1/TRBV3-2
J: TRBJ2-1
size: NA
D: TRBD2
DNA: TGTGCCAGCAGCCAACCTTCCACAAGCGGGGCGCAGTTCTTC
CDR3: CASSQPSTSGAQFF

V: TRBV7-8
J: TRBJ2-2
size: NA
D: TRBD2
DNA: TGTGCCAGCAGTTACCATTGGACTAGGGGAGCCGGGGAGCTGTTTTTT
CDR3: CASSYHWTRGAGELFF

V: TRBV7-2
J: TRBJ2-7
size: NA
D: NA
DNA: TGTGCCAGCAGCTTAGCAGGGGCCCCCTACGAGCAGTACTTC
CDR3: CASSLAGAPYEQYF

V: TRBV28
J: TRBJ1-1
size: NA
D: NA
DNA: TGTGCCAGCAGTTCCCCCCCGGGGAACACTGAAGCTTTCTTT
CDR3: CASSSPPGNTEAFF

V: TRBV5-3
J: TRBJ2-6
size: once
D: NA
DNA: TGTGCCAGAAGCTTGCGGGCAGGGCTACCAGCTGGGGCCAACGTCCTGACTTTC
CDR3: CARSLRAGLPAGANVLTF

V: TRBV4-1
J: TRBJ1-2
size: few
D: TRBD1
DNA: TGCGCCAGCAGCCGGGGGACAGTTGGCTACACCTTC
CDR3: CASSRGTVGYTF

V: TRBV30
J: TRBJ2-1
size: NA
D: NA
DNA: TGTGCCTGGGGGAGGCTGCGGGAGCAGTTCTTC
CDR3: CAWGRLREQFF

V: TRBV9
J: TRBJ1-1
size: NA
D: NA
DNA: TGTGCCAGCAGCGAGGGAGGGAACACTGAAGCTTTCTTT
CDR3: CASSEGGNTEAFF

V: TRBV7-7
J: TRBJ1-2
size: NA
D: NA
DNA: TGTGCTAGCAGCTTTATTGACAGGCCCGTCTATGGCTACACCTTC
CDR3: CASSFIDRPVYGYTF

V: TRBV3-1/TRBV3-2
J: TRBJ1-6
size: NA
D: NA
DNA: TGTGCCAGCAGCCAAGGTTCAGGGTCACCCCTCCACTTT
CDR3: CASSQGSGSPLHF

V: TRBV21-1
J: TRBJ1-1
size: NA
D: NA
DNA: TGTGCCAGCAGCACGACAGGGCTGCCAAACACTGAAGCTTTCTTT
CDR3: CASSTTGLPNTEAFF

V: TRBV28
J: TRBJ2-3
size: NA
D: NA
DNA: TGTGCCAGCAGTTTAGAGGCAGCCCCTAGCACAGATACGCAGTATTTT
CDR3: CASSLEAAPSTDTQYF

V: TRBV18
J: TRBJ2-2
size: NA
D: NA
DNA: TGTGCCAGCTCACCCCGGGATGGGGCCGGGGAGCTGTTTTTT
CDR3: CASSPRDGAGELFF

V: TRBV3-1/TRBV3-2
J: TRBJ2-1
size: NA
D: TRBD2
DNA: TGTGCCAGCAGCCAAACTAGCGGGAAGTACAATGAGCAGTTCTTC
CDR3: CASSQTSGKYNEQFF

V: TRBV19
J: TRBJ1-5
size: few
D: NA
DNA: TGTGCCAGTAGCCAAATGGGCAGGGTGGGTGATCAGCCCCAGCATTTT
CDR3: CASSQMGRVGDQPQHF

V: TRBV19
J: TRBJ1-5
size: NA
D: TRBD1
DNA: TGTGCCAGTAGTACCCCGGGACAGGGGTCTAGGCAGCCCCAGCATTTT
CDR3: CASSTPGQGSRQPQHF

V: TRBV10-3
J: TRBJ1-5
size: NA
D: NA
DNA: TGTGCCATCAGTGAGCAGAGCAATCAGCCCCAGCATTTT
CDR3: CAISEQSNQPQHF

V: TRBV3-1/TRBV3-2
J: TRBJ2-7
size: NA
D: TRBD2
DNA: TGTGCCAGCAGCCAAGATCAGCGGGGGGCCTACGAGCAGTACTTC
CDR3: CASSQDQRGAYEQYF

V: TRBV6-4
J: TRBJ2-2
size: few
D: TRBD1
DNA: TGTGCCAGCAGCCAGGGGACAGGGGACACCGGGGAGCTGTTTTTT
CDR3: CASSQGTGDTGELFF

V: TRBV2
J: TRBJ1-5
size: once
D: NA
DNA: TGTGCCAGCGCTCGACTAAATAGCAATCAGCCCCAGCATTTT
CDR3: CASARLNSNQPQHF

V: TRBV5-5
J: TRBJ2-7
size: once
D: TRBD1
DNA: TGTGCCAGCAGCATAGCCGGGACAGGCCTCTACGAGCAGTACTTC
CDR3: CASSIAGTGLYEQYF

V: TRBV29-1
J: TRBJ2-2
size: NA
D: NA
DNA: TGCAGCGGAGGATGGCGGACCGGGGAGCTGTTTTTT
CDR3: CSGGWRTGELFF

V: TRBV18
J: TRBJ1-1
size: NA
D: NA
DNA: TGTGCCAGCATAGGGGGTGGGACTGAAGCTTTCTTT
CDR3: CASIGGGTEAFF

V: TRBV7-8
J: TRBJ1-2
size: NA
D: NA
DNA: TGTGCCAGCAGCTCCTCGAGACAGGCCGGCTACACCTTC
CDR3: CASSSSRQAGYTF

V: TRBV6-2/TRBV6-3
J: TRBJ1-5
size: NA
D: TRBD1
DNA: TGTGCCAGCAGTCAGGGGGTCGTTAGGAATCAGCCCCAGCATTTT
CDR3: CASSQGVVRNQPQHF

V: TRBV4-1
J: TRBJ1-5
size: NA
D: NA
DNA: TGCGCCAGCAGCCAAGCGTTTCAGGGGCGCGTGGGTCAGCCCCAGCATTTT
CDR3: CASSQAFQGRVGQPQHF

V: TRBV28
J: TRBJ2-7
size: NA
D: NA
DNA: TGTGCCAGCAGTTCGACCCCAGGGCAAGGCAACTTC
CDR3: CASSSTPGQGNF

V: TRBV21-1
J: TRBJ2-7
size: NA
D: NA
DNA: TGTGCCAGCAGCAACAAACTTCCCGGGACTGCACATTGCGAGCAGTACTTC
CDR3: CASSNKLPGTAHCEQYF

V: TRBV5-5
J: TRBJ1-2
size: NA
D: TRBD1
DNA: TGTGCCAGCAGCTTGAGGGGGACAGGCTATGGCTACACCTTC
CDR3: CASSLRGTGYGYTF

V: TRBV3-1/TRBV3-2
J: TRBJ1-3
size: NA
D: TRBD1
DNA: TGTGCCAGCAGCCCGACAGGGAGCTCTGGAAACACCATATATTTT
CDR3: CASSPTGSSGNTIYF

V: TRBV4-1
J: TRBJ2-7
size: few
D: TRBD1
DNA: TGCGCCAGCAGCCAGGGGGGACAGGGGGTATACGAGCAGTACTTC
CDR3: CASSQGGQGVYEQYF

V: TRBV6-2/TRBV6-3
J: TRBJ2-1
size: NA
D: TRBD2
DNA: TGTGCCAGCAGACCTAGCGGGAGGCCGAATGAGCAGTTCTTC
CDR3: CASRPSGRPNEQFF

V: TRBV6-5
J: TRBJ2-5
size: NA
D: NA
DNA: TGTGCCAGCAGTATAGGACAGAAAGAGACCCAGTACTTC
CDR3: CASSIGQKETQYF

V: TRBV19
J: TRBJ2-1
size: NA
D: TRBD2
DNA: TGTGCCAGTAGCCCCTCTACCGGGACTAGTTTTTTCAATGAGCAGTTCTTC
CDR3: CASSPSTGTSFFNEQFF

V: TRBV29-1
J: TRBJ2-2
size: NA
D: TRBD1
DNA: TGCAGCGTTGTGGGACAGCTTAACACCGGGGAGCTGTTTTTT
CDR3: CSVVGQLNTGELFF

V: TRBV5-1
J: TRBJ2-3
size: NA
D: NA
DNA: TGCGCCAGCAGCTTGGATCCCAGGCCTAGCACAGATACGCAGTATTTT
CDR3: CASSLDPRPSTDTQYF

V: TRBV27
J: TRBJ2-5
size: NA
D: NA
DNA: TGTGCCAGCAGTAAGACAGACCAAGAGACCCAGTACTTC
CDR3: CASSKTDQETQYF

V: TRBV5-1
J: TRBJ1-1
size: NA
D: NA
DNA: TGCGCCAGCAGTTACACCGGGACCGCGGGGAGGGACACTGAAGCTTTCTTT
CDR3: CASSYTGTAGRDTEAFF

V: TRBV21-1
J: TRBJ1-5
size: NA
D: NA
DNA: TGCACTTATCAGCCCCAGCATTTT
CDR3: CTYQPQHF

V: TRBV3-1/TRBV3-2
J: TRBJ2-7
size: NA
D: NA
DNA: TGTGCCAGCAGCCATGGGGGGGCTCTCGAGCAGTACTTC
CDR3: CASSHGGALEQYF

V: TRBV19
J: TRBJ2-7
size: few
D: TRBD2
DNA: TGTGCCAGTCGCCAAGGCGGGACTAGCGGGACGAGCTCCTACGAGCAGTACTTC
CDR3: CASRQGGTSGTSSYEQYF

V: TRBV7-9
J: TRBJ1-5
size: NA
D: NA
DNA: TGTGCCAGCAGCTTTAGCGAGTCGGGTGATCAGCCCCAGCATTTT
CDR3: CASSFSESGDQPQHF

V: TRBV6-5
J: TRBJ2-3
size: NA
D: TRBD1
DNA: TGTGCCAGCAGGTTGGGACAGGAGTTCACAGATACGCAGTATTTT
CDR3: CASRLGQEFTDTQYF

V: TRBV18
J: TRBJ2-7
size: once
D: NA
DNA: TGTGCCAGCTCACCACGTCCGGCCAGGGCACTCTACGAGCAGTACTTC
CDR3: CASSPRPARALYEQYF

V: TRBV7-2
J: TRBJ2-2
size: NA
D: TRBD1
DNA: TGTGCCAGCAGCCCGAGGGACAGGGGTATCGGGGAGCTGTTTTTT
CDR3: CASSPRDRGIGELFF

V: TRBV18
J: TRBJ2-1
size: NA
D: TRBD2
DNA: TGTGCCAGCTCACCACCGACTAGCGGGAGGGCATGGAATGAGCAGTTCTTC
CDR3: CASSPPTSGRAWNEQFF

V: TRBV30
J: TRBJ1-4
size: once
D: TRBD1
DNA: TGTGCCTGGAGTGGGACAGGCGAAAAACTGTTTTTT
CDR3: CAWSGTGEKLFF

V: TRBV30
J: TRBJ1-5
size: NA
D: TRBD1
DNA: TGTGCCTGGACGACAGGGGGTCAGCCCCAGCATTTT
CDR3: CAWTTGGQPQHF

V: TRBV19
J: TRBJ1-2
size: many
D: NA
DNA: TGTGCCAGTAGTTCTACAGGGCTCAGTAACTATGGCTACACCTTC
CDR3: CASSSTGLSNYGYTF

V: TRBV5-4
J: TRBJ2-5
size: NA
D: NA
DNA: TGTGCCAGCAGCTTGTCTGGGGCCCAAGAGACCCAGTACTTC
CDR3: CASSLSGAQETQYF

V: TRBV28
J: TRBJ2-6
size: NA
D: TRBD1
DNA: TGTGCCAGCAGTTTAGTGGGCAGGGGGCGCCCGGGTGGGGCCAACGTCCTGACTTTC
CDR3: CASSLVGRGRPGGANVLTF

V: TRBV30
J: TRBJ2-7
size: NA
D: TRBD2
DNA: TGTGCCTGGAGTACCCCTACTAGCGGGAGGGTAAGCTACGAGCAGTACTTC
CDR3: CAWSTPTSGRVSYEQYF